The source of this TCR beta chain is a study of shared clonotypes between healthy human individuals. General observations from the study: What limited the represented genetic and exposure-history diversity was the small number of donors.

Points on this clone: Its antigen remains unidentified.

Trimming took off 7 bases at V and 6 bases at J, with 19 bases between the two ends. The CDR3 extends over 16 amino acids. Germline V gives CDR1 SGHAT, CDR2 FQNNGV. All donors were healthy HIV-negative adults lacking recent acute infections or vaccinations. In replicate PCRs of sorted subsets, 150 to 200 ng DNA, roughly 27,000 T cell genomes, was used. Libraries were prepared by immunoSEQ multiplex PCR; TCRdb keeps only in-frame clonotypes and omits some of them. Of a few million clones listed, 80% to 95% are singletons. The specimen sequenced was naive CD4+ T cells from PBMCs. Subset specified: CD45RA+ positively selected. The source is a young man in good health. Some clones in this sample may be carry-over from other donors' samples. The rearrangement joins TRBV11-2 to TRBJ1-6, with D perhaps matching TRBD1 (5 bases). CDR3 in amino acids: CASTKTGGRINSPLHF. For the CDR3, the DNA is TGTGCCAGCACGAAAACCGGGGGACGGATTAATTCACCCCTCCACTTT.